This TCR beta chain was obtained from a study of CD8 T cells in Susac syndrome. Looked up from germline, CDR1 is SGHRS and CDR2 is YFSETQ. V was cut by 5 bases and J by 8 bases, with 11 bases left in between. This CDR3 contains 13 residues. RNA in amounts of about 0.45 to 1 ug was reverse transcribed with random hexamers. Using its own MiXCR run on the immunoSEQ multiplex PCR reads, TCRdb lists one record per CDR3 protein. In the table there are around 150,000 distinct CDR3 sequences, 80% to 95% of which are singletons. The table lists this clonotype with a count of one. This TCR was sampled from a human donor in good health. V and J are TRBV5-1 and TRBJ1-6, with D hard to call. Source material: CD4+ T cells from PBMCs. The CDR3 DNA follows: TGCGCCAGCAGGGTGGCATCCGATTCACCCCTCCACTTT. Encoded protein: CASRVASDSPLHF.